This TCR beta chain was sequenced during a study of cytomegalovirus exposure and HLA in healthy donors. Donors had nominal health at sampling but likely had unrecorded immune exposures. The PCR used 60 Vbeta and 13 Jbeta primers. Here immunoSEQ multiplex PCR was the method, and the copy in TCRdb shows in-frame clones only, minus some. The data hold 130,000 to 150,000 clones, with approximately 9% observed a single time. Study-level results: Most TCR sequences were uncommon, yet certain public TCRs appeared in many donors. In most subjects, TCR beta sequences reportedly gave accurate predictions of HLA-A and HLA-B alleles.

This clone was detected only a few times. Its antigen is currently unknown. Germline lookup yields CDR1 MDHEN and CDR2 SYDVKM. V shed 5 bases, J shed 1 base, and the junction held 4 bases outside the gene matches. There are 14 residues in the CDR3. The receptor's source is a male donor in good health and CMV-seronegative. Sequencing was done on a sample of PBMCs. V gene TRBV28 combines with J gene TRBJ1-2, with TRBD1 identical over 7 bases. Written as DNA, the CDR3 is TGTGCCAGCAGTACAGGGGAAATTAACTATGGCTACACCTTC. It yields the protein CASSTGEINYGYTF.